Shown below are 14 T cell receptor beta chains from a single sample sequenced in a study of cytomegalovirus exposure and HLA in healthy donors. In the PCR, 60 Vbeta and 13 Jbeta primers were used. Method: immunoSEQ multiplex PCR; TCRdb's copy keeps in-frame clones and lacks some. The profile shows approximately 220,000 clones, about 70% of them singletons. The sample taken for sequencing was PBMCs. The receptors stem from a woman in her twenties or thirties in good health and CMV-seronegative.

This chain joins TRBV5-6 and TRBJ2-6; D gene unclear. Germline CDR1 and CDR2: SGHDT and YYEEEE. V was trimmed by 2 bases and J by 1 base, leaving 7 bases between them. CDR3 length: 15 amino acids. CDR3 sequence: CASSFSLSGANVLTF. For the CDR3, the DNA is TGTGCCAGCAGCTTTAGCCTTTCTGGGGCCAACGTCCTGACTTTC.

The V call is TRBV6-5, the J call TRBJ2-7; D might be TRBD1 (5 bases). This CDR3 has 12 residues. Trimming took off 5 bases at V and 6 bases at J, with 11 bases between the two ends. Looked up from germline, CDR1 is MNHEY and CDR2 is SVGAGI. CDR3 region: CASSTTGREQYF. CDR3 bases: TGTGCCAGCAGTACTACAGGCCGCGAGCAGTACTTC.

Of note for this clone: At one boundary the junction diverges from the germline segment, which might be a read error. The CDR3 bases are TGTGCCAGCAGCCAAGATACGGGGAGCGAGCAGTGCTTC. It specifies CASSQDTGSEQCF. The V and J genes are TRBV4-2 and TRBJ2-7; D perhaps matches TRBD2 (5 bases). Germline CDR1 reads LGHNA; CDR2 reads YNFKEQ. The length of the CDR3 is 13 residues.

The chain employs TRBV21-1 and TRBJ2-2; TRBD1 was called by the table and not checked on the DNA. TRBV21-1 corresponds to a pseudogene. The length of the CDR3 is 16 residues. CDR3 coding DNA: TGTGCCAGCAGCTTACAGGACAGGGACCACACCGGGGAGCTGTTTTTT. Translation gives CASSLQDRDHTGELFF.

The rearrangement uses TRBV7-9 and TRBJ1-1; D is undetermined. The ends were cut back, 2 bases at V and 6 bases at J, with 10 bases in the middle. The germline CDR1 and CDR2 sequences are SEHNR and FQNEAQ (reference sequence). The CDR3 spans 13 residues. For the CDR3, the DNA is TGTGCCAGCAGCTTACTTGTAGCGGCTGAAGCTTTCTTT. Protein product: CASSLLVAAEAFF.

This clone was counted a single time. The rearrangement links TRBV5-6 to TRBJ1-2; 9 bases align to TRBD1. Germline V lookup: CDR1 SGHDT, CDR2 YYEEEE. The CDR3 runs to 17 residues. Trimming at V came to 0 bases and at J to 3 bases, leaving 9 bases not matched to a gene. CDR3 DNA: TGTGCCAGCAGCTTGGGGGGACAGGGACGACGGGACTATGGCTACACCTTC. It yields the protein CASSLGGQGRRDYGYTF.

V is TRBV30 and J is TRBJ1-2; D not certain. Germline CDR1 reads GTSNPN; CDR2 reads SVGIG (reference sequence). The CDR3 is 11 residues long. Trimming took off 4 bases at V and 4 bases at J, with 7 bases between the two ends. The CDR3, as DNA: TGTGCCTGGAATAACGGCTATGGCTACACCTTC. This gives the protein CAWNNGYGYTF. Full variable domain (missing parts from reference TRBV30 and TRBJ1-2): SQTIHQWPATLVQPVGSPLSLECTVEGTSNPNLYWYRQAAGRGLQLLFYSVGIGQISSEVPQNLSASRPQDRQFILSSKKLLLSDSGFYLCAWNNGYGYTFGSGTRLTVV.

The rearrangement links TRBV6-5 to TRBJ1-1, with a weak D call TRBD1 (6 bases). The CDR3 spans 15 residues. In germline, CDR1 is MNHEY, CDR2 SVGAGI. Trimming cost V 0 bases and J 5 bases, with 13 bases left between them. Here the CDR3 reads CASSYSGAGVTEAFF. CDR3 nucleotides: TGTGCCAGCAGTTACTCGGGGGCAGGGGTTACTGAAGCTTTCTTT.

This clone was seen only once. The genes are TRBV11-3 and TRBJ1-3; tentatively, D is TRBD1 (5 bases). CDR3 size: 11 residues. Per the germline V gene, CDR1 is SGHNT and CDR2 is YENEEA. The V gene lost 11 bases and the J gene lost 8 bases, with 13 bases spanning the gap. CDR3 sequence reads: CAQVRGDTIYF. For the CDR3, the DNA is TGTGCCCAGGTAAGGGGCGACACCATATATTTT.

The rearrangement joins TRBV6-5 to TRBJ1-1; no firm D call. Germline V lookup: CDR1 MNHEY, CDR2 SVGAGI. The CDR3 is 14 residues long. V was trimmed by 7 bases and J by 3 bases, leaving 15 bases between them. In DNA, the CDR3 is TGTGCCAGCACCCCGATGAGGGTGCACACTGAAGCTTTCTTT. Amino acids: CASTPMRVHTEAFF.

The genes are TRBV4-1 and TRBJ2-4; 8 bases are shared with TRBD2. V dropped 0 bases and J dropped 0; count of bases not matched to a gene: 4. There are 17 residues in the CDR3. The germline gives CDR1 MGHRA, CDR2 YSYEKL. The CDR3 DNA follows: TGCGCCAGCAGCCAAGACCTAGCGGGCCTAGCCAAAAACATTCAGTACTTC. It yields the protein CASSQDLAGLAKNIQYF.

The chain uses TRBV30 and TRBJ1-1; D gene unclear. V lost 4 bases, J lost 1 base, and 7 bases lay in between. From germline, CDR1 is GTSNPN and CDR2 SVGIG (reference sequence). The CDR3 spans 12 residues. The CDR3 DNA is TGTGCCTGGAAGCAGCGGAACACTGAAGCTTTCTTT. Protein sequence: CAWKQRNTEAFF.

V and J are TRBV7-9 and TRBJ2-5; 8 nucleotides match TRBD2. The DNA end favors TRBJ2-7, so the J call may be wrong. This CDR3 has 16 amino acids. Per germline, CDR1 SEHNR and CDR2 FQNEAQ (reference sequence). The DNA of the CDR3 is TGTGCCAGCAGCTTAGTTAGCGGGGTTCTCTCCTACGAGCAGTACTTC. As protein: CASSLVSGVLSYEQYF.

The chain couples TRBV18 to TRBJ2-2; tentatively, D is TRBD1 (5 bases). Between the trimmed V and J ends, which lost 5 bases and 2 bases, there was a span of 9 bases. This CDR3 contains 14 residues. Per the germline V gene, CDR1 is KGHSH and CDR2 is LQKENI. As DNA, the CDR3 is TGTGCCAGCTCAGGGGCCCCCAACACCGGGGAGCTGTTTTTT. Translating it yields CASSGAPNTGELFF. Drawing the rest from reference TRBV18 and TRBJ2-2, the complete variable domain is NAGVMQNPRHLVRRRGQEARLRCSPMKGHSHVYWYRQLPEEGLKFMVYLQKENIIDESGMPKERFSAEFPKEGPSILRIQQVVRGDSAAYFCASSGAPNTGELFFGEGSRLTVL.